This T cell receptor (beta chain) was recovered during a study of memory CD4+ T cells and cytomegalovirus serostatus. For the study at large: This sample comes from healthy Belgian adults, roughly nine CMV seropositive, approximately 22 seronegative.

Study-level results: Median bootstrapped AUC for CMV status was just under 0.97 originally, around 0.91 US-trained.

CDR1 SGHTA and CDR2 FQGNSA come from the germline V gene. V shed 8 bases and J shed 0 bases, with 13 bases lying between them. The CDR3 spans 14 residues. Under the authors' procedure: After removing out-of-frame reads, approximately 2.2 million distinct TCRbeta sequences remained. Data came from immunoSEQ multiplex PCR; TCRdb stores just in-frame clones and leaves some out. V and J calls and clone size are copied from that table; D and trimming were computed from the DNA. The sample includes about 59,000 clones, roughly 81% of them seen just once. Single viable CD3+CD4+CD8-CD45RO+ cells were sorted as the memory CD4+ T cells. Of note for this clone: Its antigen is unknown.

The TCR originated in an adult in good health and CMV-seronegative. The J gene is TRBJ1-1, the V gene TRBV7-2; possible D gene TRBD1, 6 bases. Sequencing was carried out using memory CD4+ T cells from blood. Here the CDR3 reads CASRVQGMNTEAFF. CDR3 coding DNA: TGTGCCAGCCGGGTACAGGGTATGAACACTGAAGCTTTCTTT. Using reference TRBV7-2 and TRBJ1-1 for the parts outside the CDR3, the full variable domain is GAGVSQSPSNKVTEKGKDVELRCDPISGHTALYWYRQSLGQGLEFLIYFQGNSAPDKSGLPSDRFSAERTGGSVSTLTIQRTQQEDSAVYLCASRVQGMNTEAFFGQGTRLTVV.